There are a few counts of the clone carrying this TCR beta chain. The antigen is not known. TCRdb processed the reads anew with MiXCR; each CDR3 protein has one entry. In the table there are about 920,000 distinct CDR3 sequences, under 40% of which are singletons. This specimen comes from a study of T cell repertoires in cytomegalovirus infection. About the study: Matching HLA type and CMV infection were both indicated by public TCR beta signatures.

CDR3 length equals 15 residues. V shed 3 bases and J shed 3 bases, with 15 bases lying between them. In germline, CDR1 is SGHKS, CDR2 YYEKEE (reference sequence). The source of this sequence is a human donor in good health (CMV status not recorded). Some clones in this sample may be carry-over from other donors' samples. The rearrangement uses TRBV5-5 and TRBJ1-2; D unresolved. The starting material was cultured CD8+ T cells from PBMCs, obtained from culture after CMV antigen stimulation. The CDR3 DNA sequence: TGTGCCAGCAGCTCGAAAAGACTGGGAGACTATGGCTACACCTTC. Its protein is CASSSKRLGDYGYTF. The whole variable domain, remainder taken from reference TRBV5-5 and TRBJ1-2, is DAGVTQSPTHLIKTRGQQVTLRCSPISGHKSVSWYQQVLGQGPQFIFQYYEKEERGRGNFPDRFSARQFPNYSSELNVNALLLGDSALYLCASSSKRLGDYGYTFGSGTRLTVV.